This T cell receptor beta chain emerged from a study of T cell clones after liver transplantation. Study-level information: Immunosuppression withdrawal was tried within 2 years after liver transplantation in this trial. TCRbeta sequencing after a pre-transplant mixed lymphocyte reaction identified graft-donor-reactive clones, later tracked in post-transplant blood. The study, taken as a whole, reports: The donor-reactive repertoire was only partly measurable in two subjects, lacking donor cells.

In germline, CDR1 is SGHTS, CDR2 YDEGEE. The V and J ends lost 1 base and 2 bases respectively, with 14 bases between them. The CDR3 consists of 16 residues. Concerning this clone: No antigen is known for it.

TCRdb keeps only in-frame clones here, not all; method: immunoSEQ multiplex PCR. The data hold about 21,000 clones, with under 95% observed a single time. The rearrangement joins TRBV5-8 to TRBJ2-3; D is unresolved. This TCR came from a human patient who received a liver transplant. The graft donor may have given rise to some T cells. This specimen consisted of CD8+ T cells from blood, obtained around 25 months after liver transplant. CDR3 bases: TGTGCCAGCAGCTTGAGGATCTCTACCAACACAGATACGCAGTATTTT. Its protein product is CASSLRISTNTDTQYF. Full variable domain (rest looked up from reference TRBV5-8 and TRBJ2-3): EAGVTQSPTHLIKTRGQQATLRCSPISGHTSVYWYQQALGLGLQFLLWYDEGEERNRGNFPPRFSGRQFPNYSSELNVNALELEDSALYLCASSLRISTNTDTQYFGPGTRLTVL.